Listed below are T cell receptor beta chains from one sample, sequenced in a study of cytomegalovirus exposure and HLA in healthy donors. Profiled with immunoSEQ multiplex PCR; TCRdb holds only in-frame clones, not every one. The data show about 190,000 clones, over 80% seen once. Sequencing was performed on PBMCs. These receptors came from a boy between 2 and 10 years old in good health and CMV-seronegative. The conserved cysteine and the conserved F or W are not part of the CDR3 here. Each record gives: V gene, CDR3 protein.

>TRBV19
ASSITGTNNYGYT
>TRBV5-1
ASSPEIPDEKLF
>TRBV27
ASSPLALDRDTEAF
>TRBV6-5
ASSQTPMNTEAF
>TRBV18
ASSPYRGTVDTEAF
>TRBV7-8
ASSFRLAASGELF
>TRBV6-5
ASGDSRRMGYT
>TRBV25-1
ASMTPGLGVGTQY
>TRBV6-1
ASGGFSYEQY
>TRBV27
ASSLFTGSTDTQY
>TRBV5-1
ASSAAGIAYEQY
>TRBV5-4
ASSFDGAGANVLT
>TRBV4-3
ASSQNRGPYEQY
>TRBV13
ASSSDRGTPPYNEQF
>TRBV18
ASSPRGPMNTEAF
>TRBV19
ASSPSRGRGVNTEAF
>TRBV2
ASSGRGGGYT
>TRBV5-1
ASSLVQDTEQF
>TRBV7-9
ASSLGGGGDGYT
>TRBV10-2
ASSVERLAFKDTQY
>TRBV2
ASSEREAETQY
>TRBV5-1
ASGTGAEAF
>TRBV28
ASSFFQGGTGELF
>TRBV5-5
ASSFPLADTQY
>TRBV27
ASSGHREAPIYGYT
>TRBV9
ASSESTTGRYGYT
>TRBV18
ASSPTGNYGYT
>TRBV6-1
ASSPDRAGSGELF
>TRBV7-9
ASRQGPGDEQY
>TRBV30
AWSVGASGMQTQY
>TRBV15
ATSRDLTHNEQF
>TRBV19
ASSRQGGDSPLH
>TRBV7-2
ASSGQALYGYT
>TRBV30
AWGRTEAF
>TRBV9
ASSGIGGGEKLF
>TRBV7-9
ASSLGGGADYNEQF
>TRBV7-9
ASSYDRGNNYGYT
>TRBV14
ASSLGGDGELF
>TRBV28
ASIPTDGSRGGTDTQY
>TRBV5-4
ASSPGLEETQY
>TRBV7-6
ASSPEGVVQETQY
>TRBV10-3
AISEGFWTGTNYGYT
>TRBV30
ACDGTNGYT
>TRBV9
ASSLAGANEQF
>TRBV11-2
ASSLVILAGEDTQY
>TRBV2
ASSGGQYQETQY
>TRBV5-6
ASSLDGLSSYNSPLH
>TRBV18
ASSPLRTSDSIQQY
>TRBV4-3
ASSQDWAAVRQY
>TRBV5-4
ASSLESGYSYEQY
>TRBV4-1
ASSRDRGREQY
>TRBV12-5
ASGLRQNLPTEAF
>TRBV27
ASSFVWVGWLAGGQNIQY
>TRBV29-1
SVEERGGNTEAF
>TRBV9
ASSAPALLAGDSYNEQF
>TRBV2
ASSASGNTEAF
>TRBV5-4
ASSLRDREFVVGNQPQH
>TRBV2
ASSNRDNYEQY